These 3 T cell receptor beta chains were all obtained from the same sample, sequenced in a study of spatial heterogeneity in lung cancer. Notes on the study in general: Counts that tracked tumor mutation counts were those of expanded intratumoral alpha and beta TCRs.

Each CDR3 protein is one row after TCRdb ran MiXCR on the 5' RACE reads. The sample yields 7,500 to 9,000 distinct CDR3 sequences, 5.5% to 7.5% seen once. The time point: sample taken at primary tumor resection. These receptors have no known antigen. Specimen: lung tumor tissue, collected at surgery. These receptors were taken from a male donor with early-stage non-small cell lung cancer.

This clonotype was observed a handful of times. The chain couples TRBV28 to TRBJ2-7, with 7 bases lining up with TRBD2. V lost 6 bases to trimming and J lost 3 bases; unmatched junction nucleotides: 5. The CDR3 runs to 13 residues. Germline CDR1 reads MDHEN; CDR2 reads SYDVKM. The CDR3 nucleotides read TGTGCCAGCAGGCCGGGCGGGGGCTACGAGCAGTACTTC. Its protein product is CASRPGGGYEQYF. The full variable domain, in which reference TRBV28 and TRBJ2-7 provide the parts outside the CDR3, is DVKVTQSSRYLVKRTGEKVFLECVQDMDHENMFWYRQDPGLGLRLIYFSYDVKMKEKGDIPEGYSVSREKKERFSLILESASTNQTSMYLCASRPGGGYEQYFGPGTRLTVT.

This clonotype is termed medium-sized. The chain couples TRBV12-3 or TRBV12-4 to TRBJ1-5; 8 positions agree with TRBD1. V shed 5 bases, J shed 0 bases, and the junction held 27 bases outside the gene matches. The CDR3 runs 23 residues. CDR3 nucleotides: TGTGCCAGCAGTACCGGCCCCAGGACAGGGTTGAGAAATCGGGCCGATAGCAATCAGCCCCAGCATTTT. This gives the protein CASSTGPRTGLRNRADSNQPQHF.

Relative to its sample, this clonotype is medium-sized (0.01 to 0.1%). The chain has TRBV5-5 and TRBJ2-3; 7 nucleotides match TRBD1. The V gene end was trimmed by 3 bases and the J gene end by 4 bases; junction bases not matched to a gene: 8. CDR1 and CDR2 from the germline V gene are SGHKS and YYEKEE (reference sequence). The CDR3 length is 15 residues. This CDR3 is CASSYGQAGADTQYF. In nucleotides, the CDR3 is TGTGCCAGCAGCTACGGACAGGCGGGCGCAGATACGCAGTATTTT.